These T cell receptor beta chains were read from a single sample in a study of T cell repertoires in aging, cancer and after chemotherapy. One entry per CDR3 protein results from TCRdb running MiXCR on the multiplex PCR reads. This sample yields just under 10,000 distinct CDR3 sequences, of which around a third are seen a single time; 2.5% to 3% belongs to the top ten. The sequencing input was blood. The receptor set was obtained from a human donor in good health. Each CDR3 is given with its conserved first and last residue. A D gene is named only where the DNA matches it firmly.

d_gene,v_gene,CDR3aa
NA,TRBV27,CASSSLFSSQETQYF
NA,TRBV7-6,CASSLITGELFF
NA,TRBV10-3,CAISWAATYEQYF
TRBD1,TRBV19,CASSHQGARDTQYF
TRBD2,TRBV6-2/TRBV6-3,CASRPPLAGFGDTQYF
TRBD2,TRBV12-3/TRBV12-4,CASSTRPQLAGLSSYNEQFF
NA,TRBV6-1,CASSEGGGGYTF
TRBD2,TRBV27,CASSLGLAGVSEQYF
TRBD2,TRBV19,CASSGYGGREPTDTQYF
NA,TRBV20-1,CSASLLGREQYF
TRBD1,TRBV6-6,CASSLTRDRGAFGNTIYF
NA,TRBV27,CASSPLPGRGELFF
TRBD2,TRBV12-3/TRBV12-4,CASSTTSGTYNEQFF
NA,TRBV5-4,CASTRAREQFF
NA,TRBV5-6,CASSLWYRVNTGELFF
NA,TRBV11-3,CASSLPVPTVARETQYF
NA,TRBV19,CASSIGGSYEQYF
NA,TRBV6-2/TRBV6-3,CASTEDENRSSYNSPLHF
TRBD2,TRBV12-3/TRBV12-4,CASAWGAAGDGELFF
NA,TRBV24-1,CATSDLYGRDHNGYTF
NA,TRBV27,CASSLYEGQGNSPLHF
NA,TRBV4-3,CASSPNMDTEAFF
NA,TRBV18,CASSPLPRTQQTGELFF
TRBD1,TRBV6-1,CASRGTGRDQPQHF
TRBD1,TRBV6-6,CASSSPLTGNVDIQYF